This TCR beta chain emerged from a study of cytomegalovirus exposure and HLA in healthy donors. Notes on this clone: Its antigen remains unknown.

V shed 5 bases, J shed 2 bases, and the junction held 9 bases outside the gene matches. This CDR3 spans 16 amino acids. Germline assignment: CDR1 LNHDA and CDR2 SQIVND (reference sequence). Study-level findings and limits: Some TCR beta chains (164 of them) were listed as cytomegalovirus-associated. Reportedly, a later analysis found an Asian-associated ancestry cluster had fewer N-insertions than the roughly 700-donor mean. Another analysis was done later, and it associated approximately 15,000 TCR beta sequences with HLA alleles at 0.05 false discovery rate. It was reported that TCR beta sequences correctly inferred the HLA-A and HLA-B alleles for most subjects.

Vbeta (60) and Jbeta (13) primers were used in the PCR. Profiling relied on immunoSEQ multiplex PCR, and the TCRdb table lists in-frame clones only, not all of them. Here the sample spans 120,000 to 150,000 clones, roughly 80% being singletons. The receptor was derived from a female donor in good health and CMV-seronegative. The chain combines TRBV19 with TRBJ1-2, with 9 bases matching TRBD1. Sequencing was done on a sample of PBMCs. The CDR3 DNA sequence: TGTGCCAGTAGTCCCCCCGACAGGGGGTTAAACTATGGCTACACCTTC. Translating it yields CASSPPDRGLNYGYTF.